The 21 T cell receptor beta chains presented below share a single source sample, sequenced in a study of post-analysis software for immune sequencing data. General study results and limits: The study found TRBV5-6, TRBV5-1 and TRBV20-1 among five or six TRBV segments more frequent in patients than controls.

Antigens for these TCRs are unknown. Each TCR beta cDNA library carried unique molecular identifiers. Each CDR3 protein gets one entry after TCRdb re-called the PCR reads with MiXCR. The table shows roughly 730,000 distinct CDR3 sequences, with 25% to 30% occurring only once. The sequenced material came from blood. The source is a girl between 10 and 17 years old with multiple sclerosis.

At least ten counts were recorded for this clonotype. The rearrangement uses TRBV5-5 and TRBJ2-5; 8 bases are a match to TRBD2. CDR1 and CDR2 (germline): SGHKS, YYEKEE (reference sequence). The CDR3 contains 14 residues. V shed 4 bases and J 3 bases; nucleotides not matched to a gene: 5. The CDR3 DNA sequence: TGTGCCAGCAGCCAACCGGGGGGGAAAGAGACCCAGTACTTC. This translates into CASSQPGGKETQYF.

In this sample, this clonotype turned up a few times. The V call is TRBV15, the J call TRBJ2-5; tentatively, D is TRBD2 (5 bases). The CDR3 covers 14 residues. In germline, CDR1 is LNHNV, CDR2 YYDKDF (reference sequence). V was trimmed by 0 bases and J by 4 bases, leaving 9 bases between them. This CDR3 is CATSRDSGRETQYF. CDR3 coding DNA: TGTGCCACCAGCAGAGATTCGGGGAGAGAGACCCAGTACTTC.

The genes are TRBV5-1 and TRBJ2-7, with no clear D. CDR3 length: 16 residues. Per the germline V gene, CDR1 is SGHRS and CDR2 is YFSETQ. Trimming removed 1 base at V and 0 bases at J, with 14 bases between. The DNA for the CDR3 is TGCGCCAGCAGCTTGCACCGGAATGACGGCTCCTACGAGCAGTACTTC. Translation: CASSLHRNDGSYEQYF.

The chain recombines TRBV10-3 with TRBJ1-2; D gene ambiguous. V was pared by 0 bases and J by 6 bases, with 11 bases between. The CDR3 covers 14 residues. CDR1 is ENHRY, CDR2 SYGVKD, per germline. The DNA of the CDR3 is TGTGCCATCAGTGAGTCACCAGGCAAGAATGGCTACACCTTC. Residues: CAISESPGKNGYTF.

This chain joins TRBV7-6 and TRBJ1-1; possible D gene TRBD1, 6 bases. The CDR3 covers 14 residues. V was trimmed by 3 bases and J by 2 bases, leaving 10 bases between them. The germline gives CDR1 SGHVS, CDR2 FNYEAQ. CDR3 in DNA: TGTGCCAGCAGCTTGAAGACAGGAAACACTGAAGCTTTCTTT. Protein product: CASSLKTGNTEAFF.

About this clonotype: One end of the junction varies from germline; a read error may be responsible. The chain combines TRBV29-1 with TRBJ2-3; 7 bases match TRBD1. From germline, CDR1 is SQVTM and CDR2 ANQGSEA. The CDR3 has 15 amino acids. The CDR3 nucleotides read TGCAGCTCATCGAAGGGGGCCACTCGGGCAGATACGCGGTATTTT. This translates into CSSSKGATRADTRYF.

V gene TRBV9 combines with J gene TRBJ1-6; 10 nucleotides align to TRBD1. With 4 bases clipped from V and 11 bases from J, the junction kept 9 bases outside the gene matches. CDR3 length: 15 amino acids. CDR1 SGDLS and CDR2 YYNGEE come from the germline V gene. Here the CDR3 reads CASSLGTGVLTPLHF. For the CDR3, the DNA is TGTGCCAGCAGCTTAGGGACAGGGGTTTTGACACCCCTCCACTTT.

This clonotype was counted many times. The genes are TRBV6-4 and TRBJ1-2, with 7 bases fitting TRBD1. Germline V gene sequence: CDR1 MRHNA, CDR2 SNTAGT. The CDR3 consists of 13 residues. V was clipped by 1 base and J by 8 bases; unmatched bases: 4. As DNA, the CDR3 is TGTGCCAGCAGTGACTGGCAGGGGGAAGGCTACACCTTC. This codes for CASSDWQGEGYTF.

This clonotype was counted only a few times. The V call is TRBV20-1, the J call TRBJ2-7, with 13 bases identical to TRBD2. V gave up 3 bases and J gave up 5 bases; unmatched junction bases: 7. Germline V lookup: CDR1 DFQATT, CDR2 SNEGSKA (reference sequence). CDR3 length equals 15 residues. CDR3 in DNA: TGCAGTGCTAGTCCACCGGGACTAGCGGGAAACGAGCAGTACTTC. It encodes CSASPPGLAGNEQYF.

The CDR3 DNA reads TGTGCCGCGGGGAGTCGGTACGAGCAGTACTTC. This codes for CAAGSRYEQYF. The gene calls are TRBV19 and TRBJ2-7; a possible D gene is TRBD2 (6 bases). The V gene lost 11 bases and the J gene lost 4 bases, with 12 bases spanning the gap. Germline V gene data show CDR1 as LNHDA and CDR2 as SQIVND (reference sequence). This CDR3 spans 11 amino acids.

The chain employs TRBV5-1 and TRBJ1-1; 10 bases agree with TRBD1. The CDR3 has 11 residues. V shed 9 bases and J 10 bases; nucleotides not matched to a gene: 6. CDR1 and CDR2 (germline): SGHRS, YFSETQ. CDR3 loop: CATVDRGLAFF. The CDR3, as DNA: TGCGCCACCGTCGACAGGGGGCTAGCTTTCTTT.

The count of this clonotype is one. This chain joins TRBV2 and TRBJ1-6, with D perhaps TRBD1 (6 bases). The germline V gene has CDR1 SNHLY and CDR2 FYNNEI. The CDR3 runs 14 residues. V was pared by 6 bases and J by 9 bases, with 15 bases between. This chain's CDR3 is CASRPTGGSSPLHF. CDR3 nucleotides: TGTGCCAGCAGACCGACAGGTGGAAGTTCACCCCTCCACTTT.

The count of this clonotype is one. A much larger clonotype is one base distant, so this may be a read error. The rearrangement uses TRBV20-1 and TRBJ2-3; 9 nucleotides line up with TRBD2. The CDR3 totals 15 residues. Germline lookup yields CDR1 DFQATT and CDR2 SNEGSKA (reference sequence). The CDR3, as DNA: TGCAGTGCTGAGACCGGGACTAGCCTCACAGATGCGCAGTATTTT. It yields the protein CSAETGTSLTDAQYF.

The chain links TRBV7-2 to TRBJ2-4; 7 bases agree with TRBD1. The CDR3 totals 16 residues. V was clipped by 5 bases and J by 0 bases; unmatched bases: 7. CDR1 is SGHTA, CDR2 FQGNSA, per germline. CDR3 loop: CASSPGQTLAKNIQYF. The CDR3 DNA follows: TGTGCCAGCAGCCCGGGACAGACACTAGCCAAAAACATTCAGTACTTC.

The chain carries TRBV5-5 and TRBJ1-1; D possibly corresponds to TRBD1 (6 bases). The V gene's germline CDR1 is SGHKS and CDR2 YYEKEE (reference sequence). This CDR3 has 15 residues. Trimming removed 1 base from V and 8 bases from J, with 18 bases in between. The CDR3 DNA sequence: TGTGCCAGCAGCTTGTCGGGACAAACAGGGATCGAAGCTTTCTTT. Translated, it gives CASSLSGQTGIEAFF. Combining the CDR3 with reference TRBV5-5 and TRBJ1-1 gives the whole variable domain DAGVTQSPTHLIKTRGQQVTLRCSPISGHKSVSWYQQVLGQGPQFIFQYYEKEERGRGNFPDRFSARQFPNYSSELNVNALLLGDSALYLCASSLSGQTGIEAFFGQGTRLTVV.

The chain joins TRBV11-2 to TRBJ2-5; the match to TRBD2 covers 13 bases. This CDR3 region has 17 residues. The junction had 9 bases not matched to a gene; V was cut back by 5 bases and J by 3 bases. Germline values: CDR1 SGHAT, CDR2 FQNNGV. The CDR3: CASSPFAGLAGEETQYF. The CDR3, as DNA: TGTGCCAGCAGCCCGTTTGCCGGACTAGCGGGAGAAGAGACCCAGTACTTC.

In its sample, this clonotype was seen many times. The rearrangement links TRBV5-5 to TRBJ2-7, with TRBD1 matching over 7 bases. With V trimmed by 4 bases and J by 4 bases, 8 bases remained unmatched. The germline V gene has CDR1 SGHKS and CDR2 YYEKEE (reference sequence). The CDR3 is 14 residues long. CDR3 nucleotide sequence: TGTGCCAGCAGCCCGCCGGGACAGAATTACGAGCAGTACTTC. Its translation is CASSPPGQNYEQYF.

The table lists this clonotype with many counts. The V and J genes are TRBV28 and TRBJ2-7; D is ambiguous. Trimming removed 1 base at V and 3 bases at J, with 1 base between. CDR1 is MDHEN and CDR2 is SYDVKM in the germline V gene. This CDR3 is 11 amino acids long. The CDR3 sequence: CASSLFYEQYF. The DNA for the CDR3 is TGTGCCAGCAGTTTATTCTACGAGCAGTACTTC. Filled out from reference TRBV28 and TRBJ2-7, the complete variable domain reads DVKVTQSSRYLVKRTGEKVFLECVQDMDHENMFWYRQDPGLGLRLIYFSYDVKMKEKGDIPEGYSVSREKKERFSLILESASTNQTSMYLCASSLFYEQYFGPGTRLTVT.

The J gene is TRBJ2-3, the V gene TRBV7-2; TRBD2 aligns across 10 bases. CDR3 size: 16 residues. The trim removed 1 base at V and 6 bases at J, leaving 7 bases unmatched. Germline V CDR1 and CDR2: SGHTA, FQGNSA. DNA for the CDR3: TGTGCCAGCAGCTTAGTCCCTAGCGGGAGATTGGATACGCAGTATTTT. This gives the protein CASSLVPSGRLDTQYF.

The genes are TRBV7-2 and TRBJ1-4; 7 nucleotides line up with TRBD1. The V and J ends lost 3 bases and 8 bases, in that order; junction bases with no gene match: 9. Germline-derived CDR1 and CDR2 are SGHTA and FQGNSA. This CDR3 region has 15 residues. The CDR3 coding sequence is TGTGCCAGCAGCTTCTCGACAGGGCGGGTGGAAAAACTGTTTTTT. Translating it yields CASSFSTGRVEKLFF.

This sequence joins TRBV5-6 and TRBJ2-5; no definite D call. Deletions cut 6 bases from V and 4 bases from J, with 10 bases between. Germline values: CDR1 SGHDT, CDR2 YYEEEE. The CDR3 contains 12 residues. Here the CDR3 reads CASIRDGETQYF. CDR3 in DNA: TGTGCCAGCATCCGAGACGGAGAGACCCAGTACTTC.